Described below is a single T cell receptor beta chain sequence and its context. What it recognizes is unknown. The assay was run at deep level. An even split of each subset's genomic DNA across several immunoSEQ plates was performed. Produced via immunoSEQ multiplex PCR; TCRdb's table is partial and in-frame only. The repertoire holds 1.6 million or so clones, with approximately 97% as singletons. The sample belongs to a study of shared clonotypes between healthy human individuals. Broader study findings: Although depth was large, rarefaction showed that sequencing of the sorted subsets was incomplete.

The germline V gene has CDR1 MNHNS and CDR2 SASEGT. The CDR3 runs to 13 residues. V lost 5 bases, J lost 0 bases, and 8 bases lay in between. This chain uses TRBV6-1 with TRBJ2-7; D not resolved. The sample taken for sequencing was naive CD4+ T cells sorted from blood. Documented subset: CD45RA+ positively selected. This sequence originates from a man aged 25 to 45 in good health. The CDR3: CASSLQNSYEQYF. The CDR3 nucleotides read TGTGCCAGCAGTCTCCAGAACTCCTACGAGCAGTACTTC.